The text below deals with one T cell receptor (beta chain). The data are from a study of blood T cells in healthy people across ages. The use of a sample-barcoded 5' primer and a J-beta primer mix characterized a second PCR of about 7 to 12 cycles. TCRdb independently ran MiXCR on the 5' RACE reads; one entry per CDR3 protein. The data contain almost 1 million distinct CDR3 sequences, 45% to 60% of them singletons. J lost 8 bases, V lost 4 bases, and 11 bases had no gene match. The CDR3 extends over 14 amino acids. CDR1 and CDR2 (germline): SGHRS, YFSETQ. The sample taken for sequencing was blood. The TCR was taken from a woman aged 60 to 75 in good health. J is TRBJ1-2 and V is TRBV5-1; 7 bases are a match to TRBD1. The CDR3 region has the DNA TGCGCCAGCAGCCCCACCCATACAGGGGCCGGCTACACCTTC. Residues: CASSPTHTGAGYTF.